Listed below are T cell receptor beta chains from one sample, sequenced in a study of cytotoxic CD8 clonotypes in ibrutinib-treated CLL. The data were produced by immunoSEQ multiplex PCR, yet TCRdb's version contains in-frame clones alone and is incomplete. The table shows more than 25,000 clones, with roughly three quarters occurring only once. Sequenced here: PBMCs, sampled after 36 months of ibrutinib treatment. These receptors all come from a human donor with chronic lymphocytic leukemia. The CDR3 runs from the conserved cysteine through the conserved F or W. A D gene is named only where the DNA matches it firmly. Only some rows state a clone size, as once, few, many or a class for expanded clones.

size	V	J	D	DNA	CDR3
NA	TRBV2	TRBJ2-7	NA	TGTGCCAGCAGTGAAGAGATATTCTCCTACGAGCAGTACTTC	CASSEEIFSYEQYF
NA	TRBV2	TRBJ1-3	TRBD1	TGTGCCAGCAGTGCGACAGGGGGTGCAGACACCATATATTTT	CASSATGGADTIYF
NA	TRBV7-3	TRBJ2-3	TRBD2	TGTGCCAGCAGCTTCGGGACTAGCGGGGCCCCAGATACGCAGTATTTT	CASSFGTSGAPDTQYF
NA	TRBV19	TRBJ1-5	NA	TGTGCCGGCGGGACGCCGCTCCAGCCCCAGCATTTT	CAGGTPLQPQHF
NA	TRBV27	TRBJ2-7	TRBD1	TGTGCCAGCAGTTCCACGGGACAGAGTTACGAGCAGTACTTC	CASSSTGQSYEQYF
NA	TRBV4-2	TRBJ1-2	NA	TGTGCCAGCAGCCAGGGGACCTATGGCTACACCTTC	CASSQGTYGYTF
NA	TRBV19	TRBJ1-3	TRBD1	TGTGCCAGTAGTCCGACTCCTCGGGACAGTGGAAACACCATATATTTT	CASSPTPRDSGNTIYF
NA	TRBV30	TRBJ1-2	NA	TGTGCCTGGAGACGTGTAAAGGGAAACAACTATGGCTACACCTTC	CAWRRVKGNNYGYTF
once	TRBV16	TRBJ2-7	NA	TGTGCCAGCAGCCAATCCGTTGACTTCTCCTACGAGCAGTACTTC	CASSQSVDFSYEQYF
NA	TRBV27	TRBJ2-5	NA	TGTGCCAGCAGTTTAGACGGGGGGCGGAGGGAGACCCAGTACTTC	CASSLDGGRRETQYF
NA	TRBV12-5	TRBJ2-1	TRBD2	TGTGCTAGTGGTTTGGTTCTAGGGACTATGTACAATGAGCAGTTCTTC	CASGLVLGTMYNEQFF
NA	TRBV5-1	TRBJ2-2	TRBD1	TGCGCCAGCAGCCCGCCGGGACAGGGTCGGACCGGGGAGCTGTTTTTT	CASSPPGQGRTGELFF
few	TRBV7-6	TRBJ2-1	NA	TGTGCCAGCAGCTTAGCGTTGGGGGCGTCCTACAATGAGCAGTTCTTC	CASSLALGASYNEQFF
NA	TRBV4-1	TRBJ2-7	NA	TGCGCCAGCAGCCAAGGGACAGCGCTAAGGAGCGAGCAGTACTTC	CASSQGTALRSEQYF
NA	TRBV29-1	TRBJ2-1	NA	TGCAGCGTCCCCTTGGGGGGCAGGGGGTTCTACAATGAGCAGTTCTTC	CSVPLGGRGFYNEQFF
once	TRBV4-1	TRBJ2-7	TRBD1	TGCGCCAGCAGCTTGGCAGGACAGGGCTACGAGCAGTACTTC	CASSLAGQGYEQYF
NA	TRBV5-1	TRBJ2-5	NA	TGCGCCAGCAGCATCCAAGAGACCCAGTACTTC	CASSIQETQYF
NA	TRBV27	TRBJ2-1	NA	TGTGCCAGCAGTCCCGGGATCCGGTCTTTCGATGAGCAGTTCTTC	CASSPGIRSFDEQFF
NA	TRBV10-1	TRBJ1-4	NA	TGCGCCAGCAGTGAGGGCCGACAGGTGGATAATGAAAAACTGTTTTTT	CASSEGRQVDNEKLFF
NA	TRBV9	TRBJ2-7	NA	TGTGCCAGCAGCGTCGGTTACGGGACCTACGAGCAGTACTTC	CASSVGYGTYEQYF
NA	TRBV10-3	TRBJ2-3	NA	TGTGCCATCAGCGGGGAGTCTGTGGGCACAGATACGCAGTATTTT	CAISGESVGTDTQYF
NA	TRBV6-1	TRBJ2-1	TRBD2	TGTGCCAGCAGTGGAAATAGCGGGGGGGCCCGAAATGAGCAGTTCTTC	CASSGNSGGARNEQFF
NA	TRBV2	TRBJ2-7	TRBD2	TGTGCCAGCAGTGAAGTCGGCAGGGAGGGCGAGCAGTACTTC	CASSEVGREGEQYF
NA	TRBV4-2	TRBJ2-1	TRBD2	TGTGCCAGCAGCCAAGCGGGCGGGGGGGCCAACAATGAGCAGTTCTTC	CASSQAGGGANNEQFF
NA	TRBV27	TRBJ1-1	NA	TGTGCCAGCAGTTTCGCAGGGTACACTGAAGCTTTCTTT	CASSFAGYTEAFF
NA	TRBV27	TRBJ2-1	NA	TGTGCCAGCAGTTTGGGAGGAGGGGCCAATGAGCAGTTCTTC	CASSLGGGANEQFF
NA	TRBV5-1	TRBJ1-4	NA	TGCGCCAGCAGCTCGACCGGGGCCACAACTAATGAAAAACTGTTTTTT	CASSSTGATTNEKLFF
NA	TRBV19	TRBJ1-6	TRBD1	TGTGCCAGTACCTCCGGGACAGGGGGCTCTAATTCACCCCTCCACTTT	CASTSGTGGSNSPLHF
few	TRBV2	TRBJ1-5	TRBD1	TGTGCCAGCGGACAGGCACAAAGCAATCAGCCCCAGCATTTT	CASGQAQSNQPQHF
NA	TRBV5-1	TRBJ1-1	NA	TGCGCCAGCGGCGACGGGGAAGCTTTCTTT	CASGDGEAFF
few	TRBV19	TRBJ1-2	NA	TGTGCCAGTAGTATAAGTGATGGCTACACCTTC	CASSISDGYTF
NA	TRBV5-1	TRBJ1-5	TRBD1	TGCGCCAGCAGCTGGACAGGGGCTAATCAGCCCCAGCATTTT	CASSWTGANQPQHF
NA	TRBV9	TRBJ1-6	NA	TGTGCCAGCAGCGTAGAGGGGTATTCACCCCTCCACTTT	CASSVEGYSPLHF
NA	TRBV6-5	TRBJ2-7	NA	TGTGCCAGCAGTTACTCGAGGATCTACGAGCAGTACTTC	CASSYSRIYEQYF
NA	TRBV6-5	TRBJ1-1	TRBD1	TGTGCCAGCAGACCCCTTCAGGGGGCGCGCACTGAAGCTTTCTTT	CASRPLQGARTEAFF
NA	TRBV7-2	TRBJ2-1	TRBD1	TGTGCCAGCAGCTTAACTCGGGACAGGGTCAATGAGCAGTTCTTC	CASSLTRDRVNEQFF
NA	TRBV19	TRBJ1-4	NA	TGTGCCAGTAGTATAGAAGGTGGACTGTTTTTT	CASSIEGGLFF
many	TRBV7-8	TRBJ1-2	NA	TGTGCCAGCAGCTTGACGGGGGGCTATGGCTACACCTTC	CASSLTGGYGYTF
NA	TRBV9	TRBJ2-7	TRBD1	TGTGCCAGCAGCCCCGGACCCGGTGGGACAGGTATCTACGAGCAGTACTTC	CASSPGPGGTGIYEQYF
few	TRBV14	TRBJ1-6	NA	TGTGCCAGCAGCCAAGAAGCAGGGAATTCACCCCTCCACTTT	CASSQEAGNSPLHF
few	TRBV7-9	TRBJ1-6	NA	TGTGCCAGCAGCTTAGCAGGGAAGGCCTCACCCCTCCACTTT	CASSLAGKASPLHF
NA	TRBV5-1	TRBJ2-5	NA	TGCGCCAGCAGCTTGACGAGCACACAAGAGACCCAGTACTTC	CASSLTSTQETQYF
NA	TRBV7-2	TRBJ2-3	TRBD1	TGTGCCAGCAGCTTAAGCTGGACAGGGACAGATACGCAGTATTTT	CASSLSWTGTDTQYF
NA	TRBV7-9	TRBJ2-7	NA	TGTGCCAGCAGCTTAGACGGGGTAAGGAGCGAGCAGTACTTC	CASSLDGVRSEQYF
NA	TRBV19	TRBJ2-3	NA	TGTGCCAGTAGTATAGTCGCCAGCACAGATACGCAGTATTTT	CASSIVASTDTQYF
NA	TRBV7-2	TRBJ2-7	TRBD2	TGTGCCAGCAGCTTAGGACTAGCGGGGCTGCTTGGCGAGCAGTACTTC	CASSLGLAGLLGEQYF
NA	TRBV29-1	TRBJ1-3	NA	TGCAGCGTTGAAGGGGGGTTCTCTGGAAACACCATATATTTT	CSVEGGFSGNTIYF
NA	TRBV6-6	TRBJ2-1	NA	TGTGCCAGCAGTTACGACTACAATGAGCAGTTCTTC	CASSYDYNEQFF
NA	TRBV2	TRBJ2-7	NA	TGTGCCAGCAGTGGGCTCTACGAGCAGTACTTC	CASSGLYEQYF
few	TRBV27	TRBJ2-7	TRBD1	TGTGCCAGCAGTTTATCGGTAGGGGGCTTAAGCGAGCAGTACTTC	CASSLSVGGLSEQYF
NA	TRBV12-2	TRBJ1-6	NA	TGTGCAAGTCGCCCTCAACCGGGACAGGGGGATTCACCCCTCCACTTT	CASRPQPGQGDSPLHF
NA	TRBV18	TRBJ2-7	NA	TGTGCCAGCTCACCACTTTCCCTCTCCTACGAGCAGTACTTC	CASSPLSLSYEQYF
few	TRBV30	TRBJ1-1	NA	TGTGCCTGGGATGGACAGCACACTGAAGCTTTCTTT	CAWDGQHTEAFF
few	TRBV11-2	TRBJ2-7	NA	TGTGCCAGCAGGCAGAGGGGTTCCTACGAGCAGTACTTC	CASRQRGSYEQYF
NA	TRBV2	TRBJ2-5	TRBD1	TGTGCCAGCAGTGAGGAGGGACAGGGCCTGGAGACCCAGTACTTC	CASSEEGQGLETQYF
once	TRBV29-1	TRBJ1-2	NA	TGCAGCGTTGAAGATTGGGCTGACAGGACCGCTAACTATGGCTACACCTTC	CSVEDWADRTANYGYTF
NA	TRBV4-1	TRBJ2-5	TRBD2	TGCGCCAGCAGTCCTAGCGGGGGGGCCAGGGAGACCCAGTACTTC	CASSPSGGARETQYF